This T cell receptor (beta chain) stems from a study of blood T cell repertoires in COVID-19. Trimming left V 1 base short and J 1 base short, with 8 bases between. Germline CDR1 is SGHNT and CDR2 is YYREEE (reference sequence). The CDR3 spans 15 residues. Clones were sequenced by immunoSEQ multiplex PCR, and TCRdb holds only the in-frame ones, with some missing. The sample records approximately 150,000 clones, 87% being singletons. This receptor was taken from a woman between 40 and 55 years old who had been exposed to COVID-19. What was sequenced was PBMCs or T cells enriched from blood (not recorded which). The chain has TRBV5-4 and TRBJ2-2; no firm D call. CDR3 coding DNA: TGTGCCAGCAGCTTGATAGGCGGGAACACCGGGGAGCTGTTTTTT. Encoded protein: CASSLIGGNTGELFF.